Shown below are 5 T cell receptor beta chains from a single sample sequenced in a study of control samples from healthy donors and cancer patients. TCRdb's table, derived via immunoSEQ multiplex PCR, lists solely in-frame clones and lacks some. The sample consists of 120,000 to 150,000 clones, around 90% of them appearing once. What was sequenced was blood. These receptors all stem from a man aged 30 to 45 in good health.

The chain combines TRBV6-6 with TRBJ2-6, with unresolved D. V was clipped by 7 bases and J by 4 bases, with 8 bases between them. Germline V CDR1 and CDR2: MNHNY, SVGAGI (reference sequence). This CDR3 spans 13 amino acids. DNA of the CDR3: TGTGCCAGCACGGTATCAGGGGCCAACGTCCTGACTTTC. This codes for CASTVSGANVLTF.

The CDR3 region is CAWSVGTDTQYF. The CDR3 DNA reads as TGTGCCTGGAGTGTAGGGACAGATACGCAGTATTTT. This chain uses TRBV30 with TRBJ2-3; D unclear. CDR3 length: 12 residues. CDR1 and CDR2 (germline): GTSNPN, SVGIG (reference sequence). V lost 0 bases and J lost 3, with 4 bases in between.

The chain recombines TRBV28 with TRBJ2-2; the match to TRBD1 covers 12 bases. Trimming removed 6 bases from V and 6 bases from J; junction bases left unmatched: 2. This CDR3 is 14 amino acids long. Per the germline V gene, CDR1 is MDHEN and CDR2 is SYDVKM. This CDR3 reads CASSRDRGPGELFF. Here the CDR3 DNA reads TGTGCCAGCAGCCGGGACAGGGGGCCCGGGGAGCTGTTTTTT.

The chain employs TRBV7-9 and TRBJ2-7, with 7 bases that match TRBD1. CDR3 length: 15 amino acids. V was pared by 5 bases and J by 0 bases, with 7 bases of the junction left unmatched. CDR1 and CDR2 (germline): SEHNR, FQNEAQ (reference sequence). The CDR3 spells CASSGDSEYSYEQYF. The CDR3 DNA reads TGTGCCAGCAGCGGGGACAGTGAATACTCCTACGAGCAGTACTTC.

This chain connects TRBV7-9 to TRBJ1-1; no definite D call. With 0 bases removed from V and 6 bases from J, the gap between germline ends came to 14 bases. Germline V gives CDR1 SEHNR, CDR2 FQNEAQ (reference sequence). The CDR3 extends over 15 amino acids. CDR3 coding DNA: TGTGCCAGCAGCTTAGCCCTTCCCTCCAGTTCTGAAGCTTTCTTT. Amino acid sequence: CASSLALPSSSEAFF.